These T cell receptor beta chains were read from a single sample in a study of CD8 T cells in ankylosing spondylitis. TCRdb recomputed calls from the 5' RACE reads with MiXCR, one row per CDR3 protein. This sample carries about 140,000 distinct CDR3 sequences, roughly 6.6% of them seen once, and the ten largest clones take approximately 13%. The specimen sequenced was blood, either unsorted or a sorted T cell fraction (not recorded which). Every receptor here comes from a female donor with ankylosing spondylitis or in good health (not recorded which). CDR3s leave out the opening cysteine and the closing phenylalanine or tryptophan. The D gene is left open where the match is weak.

TRBD1,TRBV29-1,TRBJ1-1,SLSQGVNTEAF
TRBD1,TRBV15,TRBJ1-1,ATSSETGPNTEAF
TRBD2,TRBV5-1,TRBJ2-1,ASSLLAGSNNEQF
TRBD1,TRBV9,TRBJ2-7,ASSAGQGVPSEQY
NA,TRBV4-2,TRBJ1-1,ASSQVQGNTEAF
NA,TRBV18,TRBJ2-1,ASSPAGSNEQF
NA,TRBV2,TRBJ1-2,ASSDPPGHLYGYT
NA,TRBV30,TRBJ1-6,AWSTRAENSPLH
TRBD1,TRBV12-3/TRBV12-4,TRBJ2-7,ASSLDRGLVHEQY
TRBD1,TRBV5-1,TRBJ2-3,ASSIGTAKSTDTQY
TRBD1,TRBV10-3,TRBJ2-7,ASTYPGQQISYEQY
TRBD2,TRBV24-1,TRBJ2-2,ATRAGGANTGELF
NA,TRBV12-3/TRBV12-4,TRBJ2-5,ASSEQGGIQTQY
TRBD1,TRBV29-1,TRBJ2-7,SVTESGTGGYEQY
NA,TRBV21-1,TRBJ2-7,ASSKFSGGSYEQY
NA,TRBV5-1,TRBJ2-3,ASSPEGGITDTQY
NA,TRBV7-2,TRBJ1-1,ASSLKVALGNTEAF
TRBD1,TRBV5-1,TRBJ1-2,ASSSGPGTEKNYGYT
NA,TRBV5-6,TRBJ1-2,ASSLEFGMGHPRNNYGYT
NA,TRBV2,TRBJ1-5,ASSADTYSNQPQH
NA,TRBV3-1,TRBJ2-3,ASSQEGTDTQY
TRBD1,TRBV12-3/TRBV12-4,TRBJ1-5,ASSWDRDQPQH
NA,TRBV4-1,TRBJ1-1,ASSQETGLGGAF
TRBD2,TRBV4-2,TRBJ2-1,ASSQEGTSWDDEQF
NA,TRBV6-5,TRBJ1-3,ASSYETPSSGNTIY